This TCR beta chain emerged from a study of blood T cell repertoires in COVID-19. Per the original data handling: Researchers report that nucleated cell counts were estimated from reference gene primer amplification. The data were produced by immunoSEQ multiplex PCR, yet TCRdb's version contains in-frame clones alone and is incomplete. That table furnishes V, J and clone size, whereas the DNA furnished D and trimming. This repertoire shows roughly 120,000 clones, 88% found once; its top ten account for approximately 3.4%. The germline V and J ends were trimmed by 4 bases and 1 base, with 9 bases remaining between them. The CDR3 spans 14 residues. Germline V lookup: CDR1 SGHKS, CDR2 YYEKEE (reference sequence). This clone has only a few counts.

This clonotype originated in a woman between 50 and 59 years old with acute or convalescent COVID-19. The sequencing sample was made of peripheral blood. The chain combines TRBV5-5 with TRBJ1-3, with D perhaps matching TRBD1 (5 bases). CDR3 amino acids: CASSPTVSGNTIYF. The DNA of the CDR3 is TGTGCCAGCAGCCCGACAGTATCTGGAAACACCATATATTTT.